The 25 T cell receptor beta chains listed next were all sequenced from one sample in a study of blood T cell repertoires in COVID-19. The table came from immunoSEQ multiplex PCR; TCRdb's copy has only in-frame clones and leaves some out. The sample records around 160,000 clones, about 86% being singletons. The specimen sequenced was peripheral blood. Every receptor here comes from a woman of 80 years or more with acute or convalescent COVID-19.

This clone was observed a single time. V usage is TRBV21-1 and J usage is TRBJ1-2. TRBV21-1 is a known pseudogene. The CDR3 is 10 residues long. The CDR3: CASFSYGYTF. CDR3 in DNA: TGTGCCAGTTTTTCTTATGGCTACACCTTC.

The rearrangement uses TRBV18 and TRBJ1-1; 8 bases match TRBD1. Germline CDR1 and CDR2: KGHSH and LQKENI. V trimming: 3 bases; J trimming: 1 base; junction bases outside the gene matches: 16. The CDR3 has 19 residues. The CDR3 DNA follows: TGTGCCAGCTCACCGACACTCGGCTCAGGGGGCGCAGGGAACACTGAAGCTTTCTTT. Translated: CASSPTLGSGGAGNTEAFF.

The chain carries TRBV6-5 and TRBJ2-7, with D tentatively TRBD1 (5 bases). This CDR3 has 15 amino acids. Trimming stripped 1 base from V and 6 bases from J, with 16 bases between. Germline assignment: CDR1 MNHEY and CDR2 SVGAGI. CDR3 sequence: CASSYLIQVRSEQYF. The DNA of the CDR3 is TGTGCCAGCAGTTACTTAATACAGGTACGTAGCGAGCAGTACTTC.

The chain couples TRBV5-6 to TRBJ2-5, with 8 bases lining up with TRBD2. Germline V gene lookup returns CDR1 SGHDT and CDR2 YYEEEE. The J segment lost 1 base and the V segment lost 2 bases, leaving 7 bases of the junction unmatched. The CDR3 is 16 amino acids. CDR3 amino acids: CASSLLAVGSQETQYF. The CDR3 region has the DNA TGTGCCAGCAGCTTACTAGCGGTGGGGAGCCAAGAGACCCAGTACTTC.

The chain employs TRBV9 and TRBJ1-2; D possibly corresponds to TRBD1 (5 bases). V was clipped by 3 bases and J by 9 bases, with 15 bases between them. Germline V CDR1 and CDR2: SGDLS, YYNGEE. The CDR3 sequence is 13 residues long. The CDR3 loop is CASSAWSGGSYTF. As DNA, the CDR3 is TGTGCCAGCAGCGCATGGTCTGGGGGGAGCTACACCTTC.

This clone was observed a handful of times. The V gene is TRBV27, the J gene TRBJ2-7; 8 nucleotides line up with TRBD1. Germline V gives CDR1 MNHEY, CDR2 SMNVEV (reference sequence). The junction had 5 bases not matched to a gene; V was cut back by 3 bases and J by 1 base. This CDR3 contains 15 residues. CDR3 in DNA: TGTGCCAGCAGTTTCTCGACAGGGGAATCCTACGAGCAGTACTTC. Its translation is CASSFSTGESYEQYF.

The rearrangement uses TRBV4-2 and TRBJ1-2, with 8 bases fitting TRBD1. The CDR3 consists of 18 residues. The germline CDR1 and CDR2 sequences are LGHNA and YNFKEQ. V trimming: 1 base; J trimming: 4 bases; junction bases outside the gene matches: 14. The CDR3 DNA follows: TGTGCCAGCAGCCAAGCAGGGGGCTCATCCGAAACCCCCTATGGCTACACCTTC. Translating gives CASSQAGGSSETPYGYTF.

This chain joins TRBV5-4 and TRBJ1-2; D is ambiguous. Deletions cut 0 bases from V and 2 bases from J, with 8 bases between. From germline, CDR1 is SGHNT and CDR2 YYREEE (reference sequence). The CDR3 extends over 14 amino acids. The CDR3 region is CASSLVQTNYGYTF. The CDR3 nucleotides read TGTGCCAGCAGCTTGGTACAGACCAACTATGGCTACACCTTC.

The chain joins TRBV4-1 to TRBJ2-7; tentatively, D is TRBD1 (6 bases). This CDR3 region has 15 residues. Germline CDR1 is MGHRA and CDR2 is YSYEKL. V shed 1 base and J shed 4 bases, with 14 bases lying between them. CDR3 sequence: CASSQGDGGGYEQYF. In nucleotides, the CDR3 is TGCGCCAGCAGCCAAGGGGATGGGGGCGGGTACGAGCAGTACTTC.

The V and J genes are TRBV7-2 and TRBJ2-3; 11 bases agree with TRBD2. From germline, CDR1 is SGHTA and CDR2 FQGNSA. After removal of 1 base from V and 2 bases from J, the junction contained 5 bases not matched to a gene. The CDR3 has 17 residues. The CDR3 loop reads CASSLVRLAGSTDTQYF. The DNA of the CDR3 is TGTGCCAGCAGCTTAGTCCGACTAGCGGGATCCACAGATACGCAGTATTTT.

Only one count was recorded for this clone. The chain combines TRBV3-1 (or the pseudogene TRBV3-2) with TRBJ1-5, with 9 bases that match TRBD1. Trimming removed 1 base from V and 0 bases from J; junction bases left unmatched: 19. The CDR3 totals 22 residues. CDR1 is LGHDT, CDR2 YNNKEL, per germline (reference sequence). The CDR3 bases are TGTGCCAGCAGCCAAGCACTCCTTCCTTCCCGGGACAGGGAATATAGCAATCAGCCCCAGCATTTT. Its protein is CASSQALLPSRDREYSNQPQHF.

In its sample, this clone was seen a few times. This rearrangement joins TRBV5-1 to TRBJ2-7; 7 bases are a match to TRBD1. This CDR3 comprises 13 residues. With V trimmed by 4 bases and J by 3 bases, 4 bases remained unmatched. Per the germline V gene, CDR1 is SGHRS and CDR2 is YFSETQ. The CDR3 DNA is TGCGCCAGCAGCCCAAGACAGGGCTACGAGCAGTACTTC. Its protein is CASSPRQGYEQYF. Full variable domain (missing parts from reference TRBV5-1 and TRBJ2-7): KAGVTQTPRYLIKTRGQQVTLSCSPISGHRSVSWYQQTPGQGLQFLFEYFSETQRNKGNFPGRFSGRQFSNSRSEMNVSTLELGDSALYLCASSPRQGYEQYFGPGTRLTVT.

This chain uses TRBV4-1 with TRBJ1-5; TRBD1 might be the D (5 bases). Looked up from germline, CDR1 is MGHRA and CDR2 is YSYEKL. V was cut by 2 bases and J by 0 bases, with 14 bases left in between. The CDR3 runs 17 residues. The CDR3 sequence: CASSQLSPTVSNQPQHF. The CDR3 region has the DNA TGCGCCAGCAGCCAATTAAGCCCGACAGTTAGCAATCAGCCCCAGCATTTT.

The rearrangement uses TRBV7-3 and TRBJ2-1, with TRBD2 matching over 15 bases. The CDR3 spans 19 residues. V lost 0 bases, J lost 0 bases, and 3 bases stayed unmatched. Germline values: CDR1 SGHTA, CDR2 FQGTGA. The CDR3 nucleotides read TGTGCCAGCAGCTTAACGGGACTAGCGGGGGGCAGCTCCTACAATGAGCAGTTCTTC. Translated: CASSLTGLAGGSSYNEQFF.

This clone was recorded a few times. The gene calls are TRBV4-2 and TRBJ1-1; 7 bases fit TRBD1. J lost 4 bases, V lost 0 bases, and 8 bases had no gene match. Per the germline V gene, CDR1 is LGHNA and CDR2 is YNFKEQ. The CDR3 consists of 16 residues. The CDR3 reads CASSQDVGGAGTEAFF. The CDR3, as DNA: TGTGCCAGCAGCCAAGACGTAGGGGGCGCGGGCACTGAAGCTTTCTTT.

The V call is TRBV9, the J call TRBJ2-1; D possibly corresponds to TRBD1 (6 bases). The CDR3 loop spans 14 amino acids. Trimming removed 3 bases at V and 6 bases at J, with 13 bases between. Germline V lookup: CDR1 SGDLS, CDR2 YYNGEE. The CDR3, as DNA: TGTGCCAGCAGCGCCAACAGGGTTGGCAATGAGCAGTTCTTC. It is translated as CASSANRVGNEQFF.

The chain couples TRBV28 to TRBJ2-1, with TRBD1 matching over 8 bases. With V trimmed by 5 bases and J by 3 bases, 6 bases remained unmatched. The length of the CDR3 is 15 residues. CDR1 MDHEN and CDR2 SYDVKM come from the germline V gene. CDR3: CASSPGTGFYNEQFF. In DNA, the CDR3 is TGTGCCAGCAGTCCCGGGACAGGATTCTACAATGAGCAGTTCTTC.

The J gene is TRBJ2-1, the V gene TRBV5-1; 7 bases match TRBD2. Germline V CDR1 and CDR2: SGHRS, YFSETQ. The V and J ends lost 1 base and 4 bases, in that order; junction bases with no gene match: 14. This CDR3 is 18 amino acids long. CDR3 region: CASSLPTQTSRYYNEQFF. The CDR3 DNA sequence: TGCGCCAGCAGCTTGCCGACTCAGACTAGCCGCTATTACAATGAGCAGTTCTTC.

The CDR3 reads CASSRGTGSYNEQFF. CDR3 nucleotides: TGTGCCAGCTCACGGGGGACAGGTTCCTACAATGAGCAGTTCTTC. The genes are TRBV18 and TRBJ2-1; the match to TRBD1 covers 8 bases. The germline gives CDR1 KGHSH, CDR2 LQKENI. V trimming: 4 bases; J trimming: 1 base; junction bases outside the gene matches: 3. CDR3 size: 15 residues.

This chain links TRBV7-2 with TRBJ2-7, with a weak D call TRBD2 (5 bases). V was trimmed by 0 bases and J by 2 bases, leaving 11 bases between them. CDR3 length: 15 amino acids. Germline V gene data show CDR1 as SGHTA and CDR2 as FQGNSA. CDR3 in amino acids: CASSLAPGSAYEQYF. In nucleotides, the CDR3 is TGTGCCAGCAGCTTAGCTCCGGGGAGCGCCTACGAGCAGTACTTC.

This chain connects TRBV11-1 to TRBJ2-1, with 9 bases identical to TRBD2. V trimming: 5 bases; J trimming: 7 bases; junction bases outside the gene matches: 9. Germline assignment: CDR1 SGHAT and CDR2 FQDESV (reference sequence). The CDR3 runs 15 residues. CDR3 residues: CASSRSGSAFNEQFF. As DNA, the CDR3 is TGTGCCAGCAGCCGTAGCGGGAGTGCGTTTAATGAGCAGTTCTTC. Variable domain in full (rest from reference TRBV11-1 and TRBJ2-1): EAEVAQSPRYKITEKSQAVAFWCDPISGHATLYWYRQILGQGPELLVQFQDESVVDDSQLPKDRFSAERLKGVDSTLKIQPAELGDSAMYLCASSRSGSAFNEQFFGPGTRLTVL.

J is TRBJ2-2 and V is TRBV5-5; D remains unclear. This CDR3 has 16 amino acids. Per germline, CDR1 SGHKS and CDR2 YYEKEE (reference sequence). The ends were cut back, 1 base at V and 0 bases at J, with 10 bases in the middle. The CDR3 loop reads CASSLIVNANTGELFF. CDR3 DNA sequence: TGTGCCAGCAGCTTGATAGTCAACGCGAACACCGGGGAGCTGTTTTTT.

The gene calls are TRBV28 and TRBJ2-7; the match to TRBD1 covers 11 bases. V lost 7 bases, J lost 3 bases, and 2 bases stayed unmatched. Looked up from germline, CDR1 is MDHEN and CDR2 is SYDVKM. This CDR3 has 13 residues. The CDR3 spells CASIGTGGYEQYF. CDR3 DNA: TGTGCCAGCATCGGGACAGGGGGCTACGAGCAGTACTTC.

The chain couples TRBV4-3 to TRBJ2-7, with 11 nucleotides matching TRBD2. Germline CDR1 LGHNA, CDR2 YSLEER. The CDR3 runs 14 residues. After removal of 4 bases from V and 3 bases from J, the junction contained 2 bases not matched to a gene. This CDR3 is CASSLGLAVYEQYF. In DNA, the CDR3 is TGCGCCAGCAGCCTGGGACTAGCGGTCTACGAGCAGTACTTC.

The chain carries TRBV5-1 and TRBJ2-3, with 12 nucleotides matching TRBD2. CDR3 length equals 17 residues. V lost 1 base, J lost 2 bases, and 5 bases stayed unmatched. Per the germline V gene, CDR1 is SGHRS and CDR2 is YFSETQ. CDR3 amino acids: CASSLTGLAGFTDTQYF. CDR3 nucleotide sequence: TGCGCCAGCAGCTTGACCGGACTAGCGGGGTTCACAGATACGCAGTATTTT.